One and the same sample provided the 30 T cell receptor beta chains below, sequenced in a study of CD8 T cells in ankylosing spondylitis. One entry per CDR3 protein, called by TCRdb with MiXCR from the 5' RACE reads. The sample carries some 38,000 distinct CDR3 sequences, 2.5% to 3.5% recorded once. The specimen was blood, either unsorted or a sorted T cell fraction (not recorded which). The receptors originated from a male donor with ankylosing spondylitis or in good health (not recorded which).

This clonotype was seen many times. The chain has TRBV9 and TRBJ2-4, with D unclear. V lost 3 bases to trimming and J lost 8 bases, with 18 bases between them. Germline CDR1 SGDLS, CDR2 YYNGEE. This CDR3 has 15 residues. The CDR3 reads CASSGGGPGVDIQYF. Here the CDR3 DNA reads TGTGCCAGCAGCGGAGGTGGGCCTGGAGTTGACATTCAGTACTTC.

This clonotype showed up many times. The chain joins TRBV9 to TRBJ2-4, with a possible D match to TRBD2 (7 bases). Trimming removed 3 bases at V and 6 bases at J, with 19 bases between. The germline V gene encodes CDR1 SGDLS and CDR2 YYNGEE. This CDR3 comprises 16 residues. CDR3 region: CASSERGGGAGNIQYF. The CDR3 region has the DNA TGTGCCAGCAGCGAGAGGGGGGGTGGAGCTGGAAACATTCAGTACTTC. The variable domain in full, with the rest retrieved from reference TRBV9 and TRBJ2-4, is DSGVTQTPKHLITATGQRVTLRCSPRSGDLSVYWYQQSLDQGLQFLIQYYNGEERAKGNILERFSAQQFPDLHSELNLSSLELGDSALYFCASSERGGGAGNIQYFGAGTRLSVL.

This clonotype was recorded many times. The gene calls are TRBV9 and TRBJ1-2, with TRBD1 matching over 7 bases. Germline CDR1 and CDR2: SGDLS and YYNGEE. CDR3 length: 14 amino acids. V was pared by 4 bases and J by 12 bases, with 15 bases of the junction left unmatched. CDR3 loop: CASSSGDRTGLDTF. In DNA form, the CDR3 reads TGTGCCAGCAGCTCGGGGGACAGAACGGGACTCGACACCTTC.

The table lists this clonotype with many counts. The V call is TRBV9, the J call TRBJ2-5; 7 nucleotides align to TRBD2. The CDR3 totals 17 residues. The ends lost 3 bases at V and 1 base at J; junction bases unmatched: 12. Germline assignment: CDR1 SGDLS and CDR2 YYNGEE. As DNA, the CDR3 is TGTGCCAGCAGCGCGGGACCCATACCGGGAGGCCAAGAGACCCAGTACTTC. Translating it yields CASSAGPIPGGQETQYF.

The V and J genes are TRBV9 and TRBJ2-5; TRBD2 matches at 10 bases. The germline CDR1 and CDR2 sequences are SGDLS and YYNGEE. This CDR3 spans 18 amino acids. V lost 3 bases to trimming and J lost 4 bases; unmatched junction nucleotides: 15. The CDR3 reads CASSADGLAAHSGETQYF. Written as DNA, the CDR3 is TGTGCCAGCAGCGCCGACGGACTAGCGGCCCACTCCGGAGAGACCCAGTACTTC.

This clonotype was picked up many times. The chain is built from TRBV9 and TRBJ2-2; TRBD2 matches 10 bases. The CDR3 consists of 16 residues. CDR1 and CDR2 (germline): SGDLS, YYNGEE. After removal of 0 bases from V and 1 base from J, the junction contained 0 bases not matched to a gene. CDR3 sequence: CASSVGTSGNTGELFF. Written as DNA, the CDR3 is TGTGCCAGCAGCGTAGGGACTAGCGGGAACACCGGGGAGCTGTTTTTT.

This clonotype was counted ten times or more. J is TRBJ2-1 and V is TRBV9, with D perhaps TRBD1 or TRBD2 (5 bases each). The CDR3 is 18 residues long. The V gene's germline CDR1 is SGDLS and CDR2 YYNGEE. Trimming took off 0 bases at V and 1 base at J, with 17 bases between the two ends. The CDR3 DNA reads TGTGCCAGCAGCGTAGCCGGACACCTAACGGGGTCCTACAATGAGCAGTTCTTC. It specifies CASSVAGHLTGSYNEQFF.

Many counts were recorded for this clonotype. The rearrangement links TRBV9 to TRBJ2-3, with D perhaps matching TRBD2 (5 bases). Trimming took off 6 bases at V and 2 bases at J, with 10 bases between the two ends. CDR1 is SGDLS and CDR2 is YYNGEE in the germline V gene. This CDR3 has 13 amino acids. CDR3 DNA sequence: TGTGCCAGCAAGAGCGGAAACACAGATACGCAGTATTTT. It is translated as CASKSGNTDTQYF.

V and J are TRBV9 and TRBJ2-3, with D possibly matching TRBD1 (6 bases). Per the germline V gene, CDR1 is SGDLS and CDR2 is YYNGEE. This CDR3 has 14 amino acids. The V end lost 0 bases, the J end lost 4 bases, and 9 bases lay between the germline ends. Here the CDR3 reads CASSVDRVADTQYF. The CDR3 coding sequence is TGTGCCAGCAGCGTAGACAGGGTCGCAGATACGCAGTATTTT.

A word on this clonotype: This could be a read error, since a much larger clone is one nucleotide away. CDR3 sequence: CASSTGTSGGIQETQYF. DNA for the CDR3: TGTGCCAGCAGCACCGGGACTAGCGGGGGAATCCAAGAGACCCAGTACTTC. The chain joins TRBV9 to TRBJ2-5; 14 bases line up with TRBD2. The CDR3 runs 17 residues. The germline V gene encodes CDR1 SGDLS and CDR2 YYNGEE. After removal of 4 bases from V and 1 base from J, the junction contained 6 bases not matched to a gene.

The sample holds many counts of this clonotype. V gene TRBV9 combines with J gene TRBJ2-3; D gene uncertain. V was cut by 0 bases and J by 0 bases, with 11 bases left in between. The CDR3 length is 16 residues. Germline assignment: CDR1 SGDLS and CDR2 YYNGEE. The CDR3 DNA sequence: TGTGCCAGCAGCGTAGGGTCGCGGTCTAGCACAGATACGCAGTATTTT. Its protein is CASSVGSRSSTDTQYF. The full variable domain, completed using reference TRBV9 and TRBJ2-3, is DSGVTQTPKHLITATGQRVTLRCSPRSGDLSVYWYQQSLDQGLQFLIQYYNGEERAKGNILERFSAQQFPDLHSELNLSSLELGDSALYFCASSVGSRSSTDTQYFGPGTRLTVL.

By share of the sample, this clonotype is medium-sized. CDR3 DNA: TGTGCCAGCAGCGTGACAGGGGCGAACACTGAAGCTTTCTTT. Amino acids: CASSVTGANTEAFF. The V and J genes are TRBV9 and TRBJ1-1; 8 positions match TRBD1. CDR1 SGDLS and CDR2 YYNGEE come from the germline V gene. Germline trimming cut 2 bases from V and 1 base from J; bases unmatched to any gene: 1. CDR3 length equals 14 residues.

Ten or more counts support this clonotype. The V call is TRBV9, the J call TRBJ2-5; TRBD2 aligns across 7 bases. The germline V gene has CDR1 SGDLS and CDR2 YYNGEE. The CDR3 has 15 residues. V was pared by 3 bases and J by 9 bases, with 14 bases of the junction left unmatched. CDR3 loop: CASSAGLSAREAQYF. Written as DNA, the CDR3 is TGTGCCAGCAGCGCGGGACTATCGGCCCGGGAGGCCCAGTACTTC.

This clonotype was seen many times. The rearrangement links TRBV24-1 to TRBJ2-7, with TRBD2 identical over 7 bases. The germline gives CDR1 KGHDR, CDR2 SFDVKD. V shed 4 bases, J shed 3 bases, and the junction held 14 bases outside the gene matches. The CDR3 contains 17 residues. The CDR3 reads CATSDTWGTTGIYEQYV. In DNA, the CDR3 is TGTGCCACCAGTGACACGTGGGGGACTACTGGAATCTACGAGCAGTACGTC.

This clonotype was picked up a small number of times. The J gene is TRBJ2-1, the V gene TRBV9; D remains unclear. The germline gives CDR1 SGDLS, CDR2 YYNGEE. CDR3 length: 16 residues. V was trimmed by 3 bases and J by 4 bases, leaving 17 bases between them. The CDR3 protein is CASSARRVSSYNEQFF. The CDR3 DNA follows: TGTGCCAGCAGCGCCCGCCGGGTCTCGAGTTACAATGAGCAGTTCTTC.

Many counts were recorded for this clonotype. This sequence joins TRBV9 and TRBJ2-3, with D possibly being TRBD2 (6 bases). The germline gives CDR1 SGDLS, CDR2 YYNGEE. CDR3 size: 15 residues. Trimming took 4 bases from V and 6 from J, leaving 18 bases between them. The CDR3 loop reads CASSSNLGGRDTQYF. The CDR3 nucleotides read TGTGCCAGCAGCTCTAACCTGGGGGGAAGGGATACGCAGTATTTT.

There are many counts of this clonotype. V gene TRBV9 combines with J gene TRBJ1-3; D may be TRBD1 (5 bases). V was shortened by 6 bases and J by 2 bases, with 12 bases between the two germline ends. Germline V gene data show CDR1 as SGDLS and CDR2 as YYNGEE. The CDR3 is 14 residues long. CDR3 in amino acids: CASKRDSAGNTIYF. The CDR3 nucleotides are TGTGCCAGCAAAAGGGACTCTGCTGGAAACACCATATATTTT.

The table lists this clonotype with many counts. This sequence joins TRBV9 and TRBJ1-5; 8 nucleotides align to TRBD1. The CDR3 runs to 15 residues. After removal of 0 bases from V and 6 bases from J, the junction contained 5 bases not matched to a gene. CDR1 is SGDLS, CDR2 YYNGEE, per germline. The CDR3 coding sequence is TGTGCCAGCAGCGTAGGGGGACAGGCGGTTCAGCCCCAGCATTTT. Residues: CASSVGGQAVQPQHF.

This clonotype was counted at least ten times. This sequence joins TRBV9 and TRBJ2-1; no firm D call. Germline loops: CDR1 SGDLS, CDR2 YYNGEE. The CDR3 is made up of 14 amino acids. V was cut by 3 bases and J by 5 bases, with 12 bases left in between. The CDR3 DNA reads TGTGCCAGCAGCGAAACTCTAAGAAACAATGAGCAGTTCTTC. It is translated as CASSETLRNNEQFF.

This clonotype was recorded many times. The chain combines TRBV9 with TRBJ2-2; 7 bases line up with TRBD1. CDR3 length: 16 residues. Trimming took 4 bases from V and 4 from J; bases not matched to a gene: 10. From germline, CDR1 is SGDLS and CDR2 YYNGEE. The CDR3 DNA sequence: TGTGCCAGCAGCCCCCGACAGGGTGGTTTCACCGGGGAGCTGTTTTTT. Its protein product is CASSPRQGGFTGELFF.

This clonotype was detected many times. The genes are TRBV9 and TRBJ2-3; TRBD1 matches 9 bases. CDR3 length: 15 residues. Germline-derived CDR1 and CDR2 are SGDLS and YYNGEE. Trimming cost V 2 bases and J 4 bases; bases outside gene matches: 5. This chain's CDR3 is CASSVGDRAPDTQYF. CDR3 DNA sequence: TGTGCCAGCAGCGTTGGGGACAGGGCCCCAGATACGCAGTATTTT. Full variable domain (missing parts from reference TRBV9 and TRBJ2-3): DSGVTQTPKHLITATGQRVTLRCSPRSGDLSVYWYQQSLDQGLQFLIQYYNGEERAKGNILERFSAQQFPDLHSELNLSSLELGDSALYFCASSVGDRAPDTQYFGPGTRLTVL.

V and J are TRBV9 and TRBJ2-3; D is perhaps TRBD2 (6 bases). The germline V gene has CDR1 SGDLS and CDR2 YYNGEE. With 4 bases removed from V and 1 base from J, the gap between germline ends came to 13 bases. This CDR3 region has 15 residues. The CDR3 DNA is TGTGCCAGCAGCACCCGGACTATCGGCACAGATACGCAGTATTTT. As protein: CASSTRTIGTDTQYF.

This clonotype came up many times. The chain employs TRBV9 and TRBJ2-5, with TRBD2 identical over 9 bases. This CDR3 region has 16 residues. The V segment lost 3 bases and the J segment 4 bases; nucleotides outside the gene matches: 10. Germline assignment: CDR1 SGDLS and CDR2 YYNGEE. The CDR3 spells CASSADSGSSGETQYF. The CDR3 nucleotides are TGTGCCAGCAGCGCTGATAGCGGGAGTAGCGGAGAGACCCAGTACTTC.

By its share, this clonotype is medium-sized. The J gene is TRBJ2-2, the V gene TRBV28, with TRBD2 matching over 8 bases. The CDR3 has 15 residues. V shed 11 bases and J 4 bases; nucleotides not matched to a gene: 12. CDR1 MDHEN and CDR2 SYDVKM come from the germline V gene. As DNA, the CDR3 is TGTGCCGGCATACGCGGGACTAGGAGCACCGGGGAGCTGTTTTTT. It codes for CAGIRGTRSTGELFF.

This clonotype has ten or more counts. This chain uses TRBV9 with TRBJ2-1, with D perhaps TRBD1 (6 bases). This CDR3 contains 13 residues. V was shortened by 0 bases and J by 6 bases, with 7 bases between the two germline ends. In germline, CDR1 is SGDLS, CDR2 YYNGEE. This CDR3 reads CASSVVGANEQFF. CDR3 in DNA: TGTGCCAGCAGCGTAGTGGGGGCCAATGAGCAGTTCTTC.

This clonotype has ten or more counts. The chain recombines TRBV9 with TRBJ2-2; 7 positions match TRBD2. Trimming took 4 bases from V and 1 from J; bases not matched to a gene: 7. Germline V CDR1 and CDR2: SGDLS, YYNGEE. This CDR3 region has 16 residues. CDR3 region: CASSSETSRNTGELFF. CDR3 nucleotide sequence: TGTGCCAGCAGCTCAGAGACTAGCCGGAACACCGGGGAGCTGTTTTTT.

This clonotype has ten or more counts. The V call is TRBV9, the J call TRBJ2-3; D may be TRBD1 (5 bases). Trimming left V 0 bases short and J 2 bases short, with 13 bases between. The CDR3 loop spans 16 amino acids. The germline V gene encodes CDR1 SGDLS and CDR2 YYNGEE. The CDR3 sequence: CASSVVGRADTDTQYF. CDR3 DNA: TGTGCCAGCAGCGTAGTGGGCAGGGCAGACACAGATACGCAGTATTTT.

This clonotype was detected ten times or more. V gene TRBV9 combines with J gene TRBJ1-3; a weak D match, TRBD1 (6 bases). Germline-derived CDR1 and CDR2 are SGDLS and YYNGEE. This CDR3 is built from 16 residues. V lost 3 bases and J 0 bases, leaving 13 bases between the germline ends. CDR3 region: CASSGGQRYSGNTIYF. The CDR3, as DNA: TGTGCCAGCAGCGGCGGACAGAGATACTCTGGAAACACCATATATTTT.

This clonotype has at least ten counts. V usage is TRBV9 and J usage is TRBJ2-1; 13 nucleotides line up with TRBD2. Germline values: CDR1 SGDLS, CDR2 YYNGEE. The CDR3 length is 15 residues. With V trimmed by 2 bases and J by 9 bases, 5 bases remained unmatched. This chain's CDR3 is CASSVQGLAGLEQFF. As DNA, the CDR3 is TGTGCCAGCAGCGTGCAGGGACTAGCGGGACTTGAGCAGTTCTTC.

Ten or more counts support this clonotype. CDR3 sequence reads: CASSVDPGSLMGRADTDTQYF. The CDR3 coding sequence is TGTGCCAGCAGCGTAGATCCGGGCAGCTTGATGGGACGGGCTGACACAGATACGCAGTATTTT. This sequence joins TRBV9 and TRBJ2-3; D might be TRBD1 or TRBD2, each matching 5 bases. V lost 0 bases and J lost 2, with 28 bases in between. This CDR3 comprises 21 residues. Germline CDR1 and CDR2: SGDLS and YYNGEE.